The present T cell receptor (beta chain) was sequenced within a study of CD8+ T cells in alopecia areata. With 4 bases removed from V and 0 bases from J, the gap between germline ends came to 11 bases. In germline, CDR1 is SGHRS, CDR2 YFSETQ. This CDR3 contains 15 residues. Extracted from the samples, RNA was reverse transcribed into cDNA to serve as the sequencing template. Some clones are missing from TCRdb's copy, which holds only in-frame ones; the method was immunoSEQ multiplex PCR. The sample carries around 120,000 clones, more than 40% recorded once. Sample treatment: oral pan-JAK inhibitor, 5-10 mg twice daily.

The J gene is TRBJ1-3, the V gene TRBV5-1, with D possibly being TRBD1 (5 bases). This TCR was recovered from a human donor with alopecia areata. The sample consisted of CD4+ T cells sorted from blood, taken at week 4, from a patient treated with tofacitinib. CDR3 nucleotide sequence: TGCGCCAGCAGCCTGGACACCGTCTCTGGAAACACCATATATTTT. It translates to CASSLDTVSGNTIYF.